The 7 T cell receptor beta chains below come from one sample, sequenced in a study of T cell responses to AZD1222 COVID-19 vaccine. Method: immunoSEQ multiplex PCR; TCRdb's copy keeps in-frame clones and lacks some. The sample includes approximately 65,000 clones, roughly 70% of them seen just once. The sequenced sample was peripheral blood, obtained on day 0 of AZD1222 vaccination. The receptors shown here come from an adult in good health.

This chain connects TRBV3-1 (or the pseudogene TRBV3-2) to TRBJ2-2, with D unclear. The length of the CDR3 is 13 residues. V gave up 4 bases and J gave up 5 bases, with 8 bases separating them. In germline, CDR1 is LGHDT, CDR2 YNNKEL (reference sequence). CDR3 sequence reads: CASSRDITGELFF. The CDR3 region has the DNA TGTGCCAGCAGCCGGGATATAACCGGGGAGCTGTTTTTT.

In its sample, this clone was seen once. The rearrangement joins TRBV28 to TRBJ1-4; D is ambiguous. Germline-derived CDR1 and CDR2 are MDHEN and SYDVKM. The CDR3 contains 11 residues. V was clipped by 4 bases and J by 8 bases, with 5 bases between them. The CDR3, as DNA: TGTGCCAGCAGTTCCCCGGAAAAACTGTTTTTT. Encoded protein: CASSSPEKLFF.

The gene calls are TRBV7-6 and TRBJ2-1; a possible D gene is TRBD2 (6 bases). The CDR3 is 13 residues long. The V and J ends lost 5 bases and 10 bases respectively, with 15 bases between them. CDR1 SGHVS and CDR2 FNYEAQ come from the germline V gene. CDR3 residues: CASSPPSGAEQFF. CDR3 coding DNA: TGTGCCAGCAGCCCTCCCTCGGGAGCAGAGCAGTTCTTC.

The J gene is TRBJ2-7, the V gene TRBV4-1; D ambiguous. CDR1 MGHRA and CDR2 YSYEKL come from the germline V gene. Trimming left V 6 bases short and J 0 bases short, with 9 bases between. The CDR3 length is 13 residues. CDR3 nucleotides: TGCGCCAGCAGGGACGGTAACTCCTACGAGCAGTACTTC. Translation: CASRDGNSYEQYF.

The rearrangement uses TRBV4-1 and TRBJ2-7; D is tentatively TRBD1 or TRBD2 (6 bases each). Between the trimmed V and J ends, which lost 5 bases and 4 bases, there was a span of 18 bases. CDR1 and CDR2 (germline): MGHRA, YSYEKL. This CDR3 region has 15 residues. The CDR3 DNA reads as TGCGCCAGCAGCTCAGGGGTCGGGGGACAATACGAGCAGTACTTC. Residues: CASSSGVGGQYEQYF.

J is TRBJ2-7 and V is TRBV4-3, with D possibly TRBD2 on 5 matching bases. Germline CDR1 reads LGHNA; CDR2 reads YSLEER. The V gene lost 0 bases and the J gene lost 2 bases, with 14 bases spanning the gap. The CDR3 contains 16 residues. The CDR3 sequence: CASSQDAVVGTYEQYF. As DNA, the CDR3 is TGCGCCAGCAGCCAAGATGCGGTCGTCGGGACCTACGAGCAGTACTTC.

The chain recombines TRBV7-3 with TRBJ2-3; D call uncertain. The V gene's germline CDR1 is SGHTA and CDR2 FQGTGA. CDR3 length: 11 amino acids. Between the trimmed V and J ends, which lost 0 bases and 5 bases, there was a span of 0 bases. CDR3 amino acids: CASSLTDTQYF. CDR3 in DNA: TGTGCCAGCAGCTTAACAGATACGCAGTATTTT.